This T cell receptor (beta chain) was sequenced in a study of blood T cell repertoires in COVID-19. This CDR3 is built from 15 residues. Germline CDR1 is MGHRA and CDR2 is YSYEKL. V gave up 0 bases and J gave up 4 bases, with 11 bases separating them. The table came from immunoSEQ multiplex PCR; TCRdb's copy has only in-frame clones and leaves some out. The sample yields fewer than 350,000 clones, more than 75% seen once. The chain has TRBV4-1 and TRBJ2-3; D call uncertain. The sample taken for sequencing was peripheral blood. The receptor was derived from a young woman who had recovered from COVID-19. CDR3 coding DNA: TGCGCCAGCAGCCAAGATCGAGCTCTTGCAGATACGCAGTATTTT. It yields the protein CASSQDRALADTQYF.